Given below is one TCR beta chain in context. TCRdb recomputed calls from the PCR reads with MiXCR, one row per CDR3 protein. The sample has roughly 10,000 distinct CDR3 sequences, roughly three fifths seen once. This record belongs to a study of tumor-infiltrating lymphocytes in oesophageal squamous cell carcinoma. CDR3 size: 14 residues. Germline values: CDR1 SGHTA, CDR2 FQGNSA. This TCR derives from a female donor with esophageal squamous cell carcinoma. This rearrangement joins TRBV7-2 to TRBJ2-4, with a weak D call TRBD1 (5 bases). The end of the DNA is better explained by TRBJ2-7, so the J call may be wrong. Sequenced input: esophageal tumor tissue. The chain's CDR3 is CASSPSQGFYEQYF. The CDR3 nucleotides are TGTGCCAGCAGCCCCAGCCAGGGATTCTACGAGCAGTACTTC.